This T cell receptor beta chain was sequenced during a study of blood T cells in healthy people across ages. Overall study results and limits: Unsorted PBMC material precluded a definitive naive versus antigen-experienced comparison.

Comment on this clonotype: What it recognizes is unknown.

CDR3 size: 14 residues. Unmatched junction bases numbered 8, after V lost 8 bases and J lost 4 bases. From germline, CDR1 is SEHNR and CDR2 FQNEAQ (reference sequence). A second PCR, run for about 6 to 11 cycles, used a sample-barcoded 5' primer plus a J-beta primer mix. TCRdb used MiXCR to reprocess the 5' RACE reads, holding one entry per CDR3 protein. The data show 700,000 or so distinct CDR3 sequences, 22% seen once. The chain employs TRBV7-9 and TRBJ2-5; 9 bases agree with TRBD2. Sequenced: blood. The clonotype originates from an older man in good health. CDR3 in DNA: TGTGCCAGCGGGGTAGCGGGAGTTGGAGAGACCCAGTACTTC. This translates into CASGVAGVGETQYF.